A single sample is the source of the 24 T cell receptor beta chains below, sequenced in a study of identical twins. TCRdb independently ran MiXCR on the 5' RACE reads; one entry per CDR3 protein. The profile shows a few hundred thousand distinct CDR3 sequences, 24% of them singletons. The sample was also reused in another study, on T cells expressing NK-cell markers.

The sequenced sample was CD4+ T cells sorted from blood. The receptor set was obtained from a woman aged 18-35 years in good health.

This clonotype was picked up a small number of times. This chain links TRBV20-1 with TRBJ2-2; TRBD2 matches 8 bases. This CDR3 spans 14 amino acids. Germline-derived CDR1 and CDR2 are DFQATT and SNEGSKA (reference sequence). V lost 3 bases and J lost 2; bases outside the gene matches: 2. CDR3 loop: CSASRGGNTGELFF. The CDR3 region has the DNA TGCAGTGCTAGTCGGGGGGGCAACACCGGGGAGCTGTTTTTT.

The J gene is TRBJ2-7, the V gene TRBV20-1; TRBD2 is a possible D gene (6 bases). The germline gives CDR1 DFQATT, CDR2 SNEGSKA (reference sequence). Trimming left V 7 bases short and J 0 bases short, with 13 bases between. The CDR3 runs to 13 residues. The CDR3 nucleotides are TGCAGTGTTAGGACTACCAGCTCCTACGAGCAGTACTTC. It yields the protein CSVRTTSSYEQYF.

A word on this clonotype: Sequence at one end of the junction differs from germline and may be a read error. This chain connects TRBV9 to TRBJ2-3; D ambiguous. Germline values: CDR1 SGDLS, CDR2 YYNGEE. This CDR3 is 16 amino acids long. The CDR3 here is CASSKRIALSTDTLYF. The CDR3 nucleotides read TGTGCCAGCAGCAAAAGAATAGCACTGAGCACAGATACGCTGTATTTT.

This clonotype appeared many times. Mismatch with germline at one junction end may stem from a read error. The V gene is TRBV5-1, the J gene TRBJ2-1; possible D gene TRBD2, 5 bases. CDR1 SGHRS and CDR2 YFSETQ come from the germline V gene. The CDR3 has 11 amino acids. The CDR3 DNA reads TGTGCCAGCAGCTTAGAGGGTGAGCAGTTCTTC. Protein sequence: CASSLEGEQFF.

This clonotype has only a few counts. The CDR3, as DNA: TGTGCCAGCAGCTTAGGCCGAGAGGCCACGTATGGCTACACCTTC. Translating gives CASSLGREATYGYTF. The chain joins TRBV13 to TRBJ1-2; D is undetermined. V was pared by 0 bases and J by 5 bases, with 13 bases between. The CDR3 extends over 15 amino acids. From germline, CDR1 is PRHDT and CDR2 FYEKMQ (reference sequence).

The chain's CDR3 is CASSSRGISDNEQFF. CDR3 DNA: TGTGCCAGCAGTTCCAGGGGAATTTCGGACAATGAGCAGTTCTTC. The chain is built from TRBV7-3 and TRBJ2-1, with a possible D match to TRBD1 (6 bases). V dropped 6 bases and J dropped 5 bases, with 17 bases sitting between them. The CDR3 covers 15 residues. Germline V gene data show CDR1 as SGHTA and CDR2 as FQGTGA.

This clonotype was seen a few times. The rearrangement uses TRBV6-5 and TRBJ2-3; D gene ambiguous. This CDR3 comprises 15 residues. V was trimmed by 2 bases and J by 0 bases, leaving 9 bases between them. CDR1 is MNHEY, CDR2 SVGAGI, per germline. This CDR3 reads CASSYRGTSTDTQYF. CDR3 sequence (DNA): TGTGCCAGCAGTTACCGAGGCACTAGCACAGATACGCAGTATTTT.

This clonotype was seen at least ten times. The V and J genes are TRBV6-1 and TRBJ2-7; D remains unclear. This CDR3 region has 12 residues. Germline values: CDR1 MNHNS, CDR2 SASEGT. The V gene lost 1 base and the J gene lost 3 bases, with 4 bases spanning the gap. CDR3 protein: CASSEDRYEQYF. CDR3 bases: TGTGCCAGCAGTGAAGATCGCTACGAGCAGTACTTC.

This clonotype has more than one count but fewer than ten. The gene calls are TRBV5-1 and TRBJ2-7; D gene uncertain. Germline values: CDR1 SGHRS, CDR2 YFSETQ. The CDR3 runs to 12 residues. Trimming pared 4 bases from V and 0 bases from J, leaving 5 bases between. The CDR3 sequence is CASSVSSYEQYF. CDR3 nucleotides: TGCGCCAGCAGCGTGAGCTCCTACGAGCAGTACTTC.

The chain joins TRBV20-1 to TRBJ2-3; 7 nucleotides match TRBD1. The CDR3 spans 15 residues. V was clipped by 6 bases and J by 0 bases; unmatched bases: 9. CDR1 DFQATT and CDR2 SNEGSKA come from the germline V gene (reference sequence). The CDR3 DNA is TGCAGTGCCGAAACCGGGACAGACAGCACAGATACGCAGTATTTT. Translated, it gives CSAETGTDSTDTQYF.

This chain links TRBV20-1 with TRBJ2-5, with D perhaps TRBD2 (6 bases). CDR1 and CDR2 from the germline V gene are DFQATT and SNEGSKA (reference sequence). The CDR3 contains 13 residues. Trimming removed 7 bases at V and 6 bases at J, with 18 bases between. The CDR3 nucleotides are TGCAGTGGGACCGGGACTCCCGGACAGACCCAGTACTTC. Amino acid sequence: CSGTGTPGQTQYF.

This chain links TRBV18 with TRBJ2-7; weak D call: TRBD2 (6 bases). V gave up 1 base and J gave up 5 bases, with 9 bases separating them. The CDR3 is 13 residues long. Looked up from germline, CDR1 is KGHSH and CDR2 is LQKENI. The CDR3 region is CASSPQGLNEQYF. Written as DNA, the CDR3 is TGTGCCAGCTCACCACAGGGACTTAACGAGCAGTACTTC.

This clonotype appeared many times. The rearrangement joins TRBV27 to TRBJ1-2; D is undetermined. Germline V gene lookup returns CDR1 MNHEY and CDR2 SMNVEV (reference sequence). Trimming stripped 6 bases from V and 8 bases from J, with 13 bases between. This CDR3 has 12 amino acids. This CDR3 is CASRVGRYGYTF. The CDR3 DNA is TGTGCCAGCAGGGTGGGCCGATACGGCTACACCTTC.

CDR3 nucleotide sequence: TGCGCCAGCAGCCCTAGCGGGAGAGATACGCAGTATTTT. Its protein is CASSPSGRDTQYF. The rearrangement links TRBV4-3 to TRBJ2-3; 10 positions agree with TRBD2. The CDR3 spans 13 residues. Germline CDR1 reads LGHNA; CDR2 reads YSLEER. V shed 4 bases, J shed 5 bases, and the junction held 0 bases outside the gene matches.

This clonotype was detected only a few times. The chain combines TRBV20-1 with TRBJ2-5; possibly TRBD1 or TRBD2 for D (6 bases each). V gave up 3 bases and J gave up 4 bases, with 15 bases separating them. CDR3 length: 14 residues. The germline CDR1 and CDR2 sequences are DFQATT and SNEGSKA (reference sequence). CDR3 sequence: CSASAQGRRETQYF. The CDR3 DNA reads TGCAGTGCTAGCGCTCAGGGGAGGAGAGAGACCCAGTACTTC.

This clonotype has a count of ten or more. The CDR3 is CSASGLMNTGELFF. The CDR3 DNA is TGCAGCGCCTCGGGACTGATGAACACCGGGGAGCTGTTTTTT. This chain links TRBV29-1 with TRBJ2-2, with TRBD2 as a possible D gene (6 bases). With 7 bases removed from V and 1 base from J, the gap between germline ends came to 13 bases. This CDR3 has 14 amino acids. In germline, CDR1 is SQVTM, CDR2 ANQGSEA.

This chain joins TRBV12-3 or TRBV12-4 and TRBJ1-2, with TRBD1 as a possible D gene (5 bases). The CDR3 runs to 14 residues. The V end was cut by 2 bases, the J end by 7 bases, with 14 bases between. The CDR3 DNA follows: TGTGCCAGCAGTTTACGGGAGGGGTTGGGTGGCTACACCTTC. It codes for CASSLREGLGGYTF.

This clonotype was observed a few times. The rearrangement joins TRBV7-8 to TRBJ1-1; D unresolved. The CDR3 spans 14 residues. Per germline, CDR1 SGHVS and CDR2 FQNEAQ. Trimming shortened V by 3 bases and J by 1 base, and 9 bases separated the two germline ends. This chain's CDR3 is CASSLRAGNTEAFF. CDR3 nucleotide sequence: TGTGCCAGCAGCTTGAGGGCGGGGAACACTGAAGCTTTCTTT.

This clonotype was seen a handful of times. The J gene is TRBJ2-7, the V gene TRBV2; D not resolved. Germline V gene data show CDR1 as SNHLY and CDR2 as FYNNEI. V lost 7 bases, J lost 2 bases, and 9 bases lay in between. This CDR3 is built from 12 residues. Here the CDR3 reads CASTRETYEQYF. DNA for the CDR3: TGTGCCAGCACCAGAGAGACCTACGAGCAGTACTTC.

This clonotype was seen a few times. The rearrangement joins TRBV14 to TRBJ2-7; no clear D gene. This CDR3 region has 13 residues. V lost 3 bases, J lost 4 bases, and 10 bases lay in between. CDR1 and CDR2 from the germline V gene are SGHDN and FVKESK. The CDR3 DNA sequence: TGTGCCAGCAGCCACACGACTGGATACGAGCAGTACTTC. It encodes CASSHTTGYEQYF. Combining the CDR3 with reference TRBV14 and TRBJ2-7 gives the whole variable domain EAGVTQFPSHSVIEKGQTVTLRCDPISGHDNLYWYRRVMGKEIKFLLHFVKESKQDESGMPNNRFLAERTGGTYSTLKVQPAELEDSGVYFCASSHTTGYEQYFGPGTRLTVT.

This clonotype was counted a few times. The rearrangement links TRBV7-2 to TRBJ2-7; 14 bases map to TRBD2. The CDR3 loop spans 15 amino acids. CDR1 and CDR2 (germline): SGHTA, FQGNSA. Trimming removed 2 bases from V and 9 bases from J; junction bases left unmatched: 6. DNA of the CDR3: TGTGCCAGCAGCTTAATGACTAGCGGGAGGGGCGCGCAGTACTTC. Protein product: CASSLMTSGRGAQYF.

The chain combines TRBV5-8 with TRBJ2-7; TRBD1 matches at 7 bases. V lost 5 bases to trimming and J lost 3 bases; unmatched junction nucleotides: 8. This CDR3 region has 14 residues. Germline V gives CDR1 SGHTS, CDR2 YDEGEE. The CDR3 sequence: CASSEYRGNYEQYF. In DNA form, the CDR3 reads TGTGCCAGCAGTGAATACAGGGGCAACTACGAGCAGTACTTC.

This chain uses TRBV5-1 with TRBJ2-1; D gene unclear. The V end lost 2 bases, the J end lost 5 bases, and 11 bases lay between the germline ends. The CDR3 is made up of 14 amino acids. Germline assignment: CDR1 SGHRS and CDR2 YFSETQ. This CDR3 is CASSLDGLDNEQFF. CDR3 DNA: TGCGCCAGCAGCTTAGACGGGCTAGACAATGAGCAGTTCTTC.

The chain's CDR3 is CASSQRRGTGYNEQFF. In nucleotides, the CDR3 is TGTGCCAGCAGCCAACGACGCGGGACGGGGTACAATGAGCAGTTCTTC. The genes are TRBV3-1 and TRBJ2-1, with D possibly TRBD2 on 6 matching bases. Germline V gene data show CDR1 as LGHDT and CDR2 as YNNKEL (reference sequence). Trimming left V 2 bases short and J 4 bases short, with 15 bases between. This CDR3 comprises 16 residues.